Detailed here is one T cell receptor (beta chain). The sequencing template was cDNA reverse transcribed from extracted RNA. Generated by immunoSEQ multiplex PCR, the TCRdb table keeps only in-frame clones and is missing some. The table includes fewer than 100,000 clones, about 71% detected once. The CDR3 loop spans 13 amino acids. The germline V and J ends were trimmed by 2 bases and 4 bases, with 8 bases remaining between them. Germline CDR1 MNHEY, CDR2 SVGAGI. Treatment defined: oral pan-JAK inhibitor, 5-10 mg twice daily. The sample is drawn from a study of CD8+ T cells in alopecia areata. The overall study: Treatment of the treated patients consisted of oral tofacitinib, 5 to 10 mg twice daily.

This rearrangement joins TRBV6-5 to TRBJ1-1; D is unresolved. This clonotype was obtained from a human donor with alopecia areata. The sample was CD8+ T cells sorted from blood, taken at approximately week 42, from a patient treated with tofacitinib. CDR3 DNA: TGTGCCAGCAGTTACAAGCCGGGCACTGAAGCTTTCTTT. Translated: CASSYKPGTEAFF.